Listed below are T cell receptor beta chains from one sample, sequenced in a study of T cell responses to AZD1222 COVID-19 vaccine. This table comes from immunoSEQ multiplex PCR, and its TCRdb copy is limited to in-frame clones, with some not included. Counted here are about 150,000 clones, 90% occurring once; the ten biggest clones make up about 1.6%. The material was peripheral blood, obtained 28 days after the second AZD1222 dose. These TCRs come from an adult who received the AZD1222 COVID-19 vaccine. CDR3s include the opening cysteine and the closing phenylalanine or tryptophan. The order of the fields is CDR3 DNA, CDR3 protein, D gene, J gene, clone size, V gene. The D gene is left open where the match is weak. Some rows mark clone size as missing; the rest say once, few, many or name a class of expanded clone.

CDR3 DNA: TGTGCCAGTAGTAGCCTCGGACAGGGGGTTGATCAGCCCCAGCATTTT
CDR3 protein: CASSSLGQGVDQPQHF
D gene: TRBD1
J gene: TRBJ1-5
clone size: NA
V gene: TRBV19

CDR3 DNA: TGTGCCACCAGTGATGCCCGGACAGGGAAGAATGAGCAGTTCTTC
CDR3 protein: CATSDARTGKNEQFF
D gene: TRBD1
J gene: TRBJ2-1
clone size: NA
V gene: TRBV24-1

CDR3 DNA: TGTGCCAGCAGCCCCCCGTTGGGCACTGAAGCTTTCTTT
CDR3 protein: CASSPPLGTEAFF
D gene: NA
J gene: TRBJ1-1
clone size: NA
V gene: TRBV9

CDR3 DNA: TGTGCCAGCAACTCGGACAGGGCAGACTATGAGCAGTTCTTC
CDR3 protein: CASNSDRADYEQFF
D gene: TRBD1
J gene: TRBJ2-1
clone size: NA
V gene: TRBV7-9

CDR3 DNA: TGTGCCAGCAGCTTGGAAGGGAGGCAGCCCCAGCATTTT
CDR3 protein: CASSLEGRQPQHF
D gene: NA
J gene: TRBJ1-5
clone size: NA
V gene: TRBV5-5

CDR3 DNA: TGTGCCAGCAGCCCCTTTATTTGGCCCCAGCATTTT
CDR3 protein: CASSPFIWPQHF
D gene: NA
J gene: TRBJ1-5
clone size: NA
V gene: TRBV28

CDR3 DNA: TGTGCCACCAGTGATGCATTTGGGGCAGGGAGGTCCTACAATGAGCAGTTCTTC
CDR3 protein: CATSDAFGAGRSYNEQFF
D gene: NA
J gene: TRBJ2-1
clone size: NA
V gene: TRBV24-1

CDR3 DNA: TGTGCCCGAGGGGCACAGGGGGAAGATACGCAGTATTTT
CDR3 protein: CARGAQGEDTQYF
D gene: TRBD1
J gene: TRBJ2-3
clone size: NA
V gene: TRBV30

CDR3 DNA: TGCGCCAGCAAGGAAGCCTGGCTAGCGTATAGAGGGAATGAGCAGTTCTTC
CDR3 protein: CASKEAWLAYRGNEQFF
D gene: NA
J gene: TRBJ2-1
clone size: NA
V gene: TRBV5-1

CDR3 DNA: TGTGCCAGCTCACCACGCGACCAAGGGCTGTGGAGGAACACTGAAGCTTTCTTT
CDR3 protein: CASSPRDQGLWRNTEAFF
D gene: NA
J gene: TRBJ1-1
clone size: NA
V gene: TRBV18

CDR3 DNA: TGTGCCAGCAGCTGGGGACACCCCGGGGAGCTGTTTTTT
CDR3 protein: CASSWGHPGELFF
D gene: NA
J gene: TRBJ2-2
clone size: few
V gene: TRBV3-1/TRBV3-2

CDR3 DNA: TGCGCCAGCAGTGGACAGCCGATATCCCCCTCTGGAAACACCATATATTTT
CDR3 protein: CASSGQPISPSGNTIYF
D gene: NA
J gene: TRBJ1-3
clone size: NA
V gene: TRBV4-1

CDR3 DNA: TGTGCCAGCAGCCACCTGGACAGGGGAGGGGATGGCTACACCTTC
CDR3 protein: CASSHLDRGGDGYTF
D gene: TRBD1
J gene: TRBJ1-2
clone size: NA
V gene: TRBV14

CDR3 DNA: TGTGCCAGCAGAGCCACGACAGTCGCCTTGAAAGCTTTCTTT
CDR3 protein: CASRATTVALKAFF
D gene: NA
J gene: TRBJ1-1
clone size: NA
V gene: TRBV6-4

CDR3 DNA: TGCGCCAGCAGCTTAGGGGACCTCGGGGAGACCCAGTACTTC
CDR3 protein: CASSLGDLGETQYF
D gene: NA
J gene: TRBJ2-5
clone size: NA
V gene: TRBV5-1

CDR3 DNA: TGTGCCAGCAGCTTGTTCCGGGGCCAGTACGAGCAGTACTTC
CDR3 protein: CASSLFRGQYEQYF
D gene: NA
J gene: TRBJ2-7
clone size: NA
V gene: TRBV5-6

CDR3 DNA: TGTGCCAGCAGACAGGGGCTGTCCGGGGAGCTGTTTTTT
CDR3 protein: CASRQGLSGELFF
D gene: TRBD1
J gene: TRBJ2-2
clone size: few
V gene: TRBV2

CDR3 DNA: TGTGCCAGCAGCTGGACAGGGTTTATCGAGCCCCAGCATTTT
CDR3 protein: CASSWTGFIEPQHF
D gene: TRBD1
J gene: TRBJ1-5
clone size: NA
V gene: TRBV5-8

CDR3 DNA: TGTGCCAGTAGTGCCCCGGCCCGGTCCTATGGCTACACCTTC
CDR3 protein: CASSAPARSYGYTF
D gene: NA
J gene: TRBJ1-2
clone size: NA
V gene: TRBV19

CDR3 DNA: TGTGCCAGCAGTTCCGGGACCGCTTTTGAAGCTTTCTTT
CDR3 protein: CASSSGTAFEAFF
D gene: NA
J gene: TRBJ1-1
clone size: once
V gene: TRBV27

CDR3 DNA: TGTGCCAGTACGGGCTTGGTGAGGACAGGACAATCAAAAGCCTATGGCTACACCTTC
CDR3 protein: CASTGLVRTGQSKAYGYTF
D gene: TRBD1
J gene: TRBJ1-2
clone size: NA
V gene: TRBV19

CDR3 DNA: TGTGCCAGCAGGGTTTCAGGACAGGGGAACACTGAAGCTTTCTTT
CDR3 protein: CASRVSGQGNTEAFF
D gene: TRBD1
J gene: TRBJ1-1
clone size: NA
V gene: TRBV2

CDR3 DNA: TGCGCCAGCAGCTTGGGACAGGCGGAAGAGACCCAGTACTTC
CDR3 protein: CASSLGQAEETQYF
D gene: NA
J gene: TRBJ2-5
clone size: NA
V gene: TRBV5-1

CDR3 DNA: TGTGCCAGCAGAACCGGGACTAGCGGGAGGGCAGCTTTGGAGACCCAGTACTTC
CDR3 protein: CASRTGTSGRAALETQYF
D gene: TRBD2
J gene: TRBJ2-5
clone size: NA
V gene: TRBV7-2

CDR3 DNA: TGCGCCAGCTCAGCTTCGGGGGGGAGCACAGATACGCAGTATTTT
CDR3 protein: CASSASGGSTDTQYF
D gene: TRBD2
J gene: TRBJ2-3
clone size: NA
V gene: TRBV5-1

CDR3 DNA: TGTGCCTGGAGTTCCGACTATGGCTACACCTTC
CDR3 protein: CAWSSDYGYTF
D gene: NA
J gene: TRBJ1-2
clone size: NA
V gene: TRBV30

CDR3 DNA: TGTGCCAGCAGCCGCGGGCCAAACAATGAGCAGTTCTTC
CDR3 protein: CASSRGPNNEQFF
D gene: NA
J gene: TRBJ2-1
clone size: NA
V gene: TRBV2

CDR3 DNA: TGTGCCAGCAGTGTTGAGGGGGCGAGTAGGTACAATGAGCAGTTCTTC
CDR3 protein: CASSVEGASRYNEQFF
D gene: TRBD1
J gene: TRBJ2-1
clone size: NA
V gene: TRBV6-4

CDR3 DNA: TGTGCCAGTAGATCGCTACAGGGGCCGAGCTACGAGCAGTACTTC
CDR3 protein: CASRSLQGPSYEQYF
D gene: TRBD1
J gene: TRBJ2-7
clone size: NA
V gene: TRBV19

CDR3 DNA: TGTGCCAGCAGCCCCCCCAGCGGTAGCTCCTACAATGAGCAGTTCTTC
CDR3 protein: CASSPPSGSSYNEQFF
D gene: NA
J gene: TRBJ2-1
clone size: NA
V gene: TRBV13